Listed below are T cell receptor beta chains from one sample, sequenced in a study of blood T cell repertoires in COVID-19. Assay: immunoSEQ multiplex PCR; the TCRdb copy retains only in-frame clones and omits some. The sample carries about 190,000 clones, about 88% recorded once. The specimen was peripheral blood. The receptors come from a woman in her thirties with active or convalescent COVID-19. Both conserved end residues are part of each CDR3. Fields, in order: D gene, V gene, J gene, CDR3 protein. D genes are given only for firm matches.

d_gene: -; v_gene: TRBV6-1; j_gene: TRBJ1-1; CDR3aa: CASSEALLGGAVNTEAFF
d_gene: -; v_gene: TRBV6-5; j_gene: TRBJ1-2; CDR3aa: CATLFMASTNYGYTF
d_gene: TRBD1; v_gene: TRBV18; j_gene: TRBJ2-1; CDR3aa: CASSPPGTGTYNEQFF
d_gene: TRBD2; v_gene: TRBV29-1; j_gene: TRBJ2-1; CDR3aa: CSVETSGRFYEQFF
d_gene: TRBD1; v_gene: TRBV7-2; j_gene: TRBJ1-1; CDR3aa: CASTGQAYTEAFF
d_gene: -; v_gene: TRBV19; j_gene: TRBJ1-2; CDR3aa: CASSPGGGHFYGYTF
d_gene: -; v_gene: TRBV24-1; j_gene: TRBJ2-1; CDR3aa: CATSDWRRGNEQFF
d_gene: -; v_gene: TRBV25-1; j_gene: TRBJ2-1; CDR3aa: CASSERLKAFGEQFF
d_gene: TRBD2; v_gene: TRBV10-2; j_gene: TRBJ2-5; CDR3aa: CASSDGGGKTQYF
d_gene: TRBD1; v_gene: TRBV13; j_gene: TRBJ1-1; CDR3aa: CASSVRGTGAEAFF
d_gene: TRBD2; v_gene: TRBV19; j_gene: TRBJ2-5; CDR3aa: CASSIGLAGARGETQYF
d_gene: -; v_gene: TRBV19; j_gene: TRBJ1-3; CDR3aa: CASSIPGLSSGNTIYF
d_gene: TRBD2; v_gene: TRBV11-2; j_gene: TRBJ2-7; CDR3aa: CASSLRSGSGMGEQYF
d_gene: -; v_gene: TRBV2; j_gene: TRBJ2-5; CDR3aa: CASRTDSRETQYF
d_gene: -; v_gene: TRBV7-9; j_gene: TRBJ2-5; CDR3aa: CASSLGAGLYQETQYF
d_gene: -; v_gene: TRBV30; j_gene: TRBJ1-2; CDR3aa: CAWSVRTSNYGYTF
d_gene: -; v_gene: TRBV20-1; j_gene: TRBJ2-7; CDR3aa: CSAINYEQYF
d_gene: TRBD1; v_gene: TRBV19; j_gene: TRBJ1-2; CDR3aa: CASSMTPGGVGPYGYTF
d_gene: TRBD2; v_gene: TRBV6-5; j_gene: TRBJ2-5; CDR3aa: CASSPGTSEETQYF
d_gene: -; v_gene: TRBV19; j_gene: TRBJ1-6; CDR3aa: CASSIPGNSPLHF
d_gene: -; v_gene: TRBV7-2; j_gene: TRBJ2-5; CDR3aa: CASSLAGRQETQYF
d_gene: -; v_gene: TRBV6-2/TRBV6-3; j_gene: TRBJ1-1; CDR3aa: CASSYKQGDMNTEAFF
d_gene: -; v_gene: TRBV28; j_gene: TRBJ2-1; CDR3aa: CASTLLGAKYNEQFF
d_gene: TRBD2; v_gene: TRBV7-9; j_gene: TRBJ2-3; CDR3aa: CASTSPTSGRFSSTDTQYF
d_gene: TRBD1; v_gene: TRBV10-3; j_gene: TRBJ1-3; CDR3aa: CAITTGASGNTIYF
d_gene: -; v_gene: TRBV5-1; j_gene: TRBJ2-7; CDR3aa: CASSLVGIGGMYEQYF
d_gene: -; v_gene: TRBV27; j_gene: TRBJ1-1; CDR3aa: CASSLTGDEAFF
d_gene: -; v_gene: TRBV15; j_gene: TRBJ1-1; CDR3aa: CATSRGGRAFF
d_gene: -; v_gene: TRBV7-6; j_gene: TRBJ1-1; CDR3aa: CASSLGQGYMNTEAFF
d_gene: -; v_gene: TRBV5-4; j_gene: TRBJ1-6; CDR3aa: CASSPAGDSGNSPLHF
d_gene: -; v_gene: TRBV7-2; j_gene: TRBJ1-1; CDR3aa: CASSPQQGRTEAFF
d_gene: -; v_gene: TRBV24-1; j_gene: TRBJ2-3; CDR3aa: CATSSGSDTQYF
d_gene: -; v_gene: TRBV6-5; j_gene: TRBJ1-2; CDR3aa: CASRAGYGYTF
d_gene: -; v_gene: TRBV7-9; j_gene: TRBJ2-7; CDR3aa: CASSLVDTAYEQYF
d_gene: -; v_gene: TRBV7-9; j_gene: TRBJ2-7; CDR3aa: CASSLVARSYEQYF
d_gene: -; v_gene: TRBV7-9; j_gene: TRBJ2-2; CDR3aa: CASSFGSPNTGELFF
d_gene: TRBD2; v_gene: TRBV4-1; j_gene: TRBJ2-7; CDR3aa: CASSQGLAGASYEQYF
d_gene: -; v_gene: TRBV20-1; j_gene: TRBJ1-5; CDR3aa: CSASWRGNQPQHF
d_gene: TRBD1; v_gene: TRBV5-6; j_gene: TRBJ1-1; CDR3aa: CASSRFTGGAIPTEAFF
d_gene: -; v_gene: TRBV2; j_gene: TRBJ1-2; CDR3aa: CASTGQSYGYTF
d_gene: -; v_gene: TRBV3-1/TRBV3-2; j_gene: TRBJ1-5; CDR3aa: CASSQASRDQPQHF
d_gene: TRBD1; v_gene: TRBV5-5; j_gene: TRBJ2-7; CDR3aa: CASSSRQGGSEQYF
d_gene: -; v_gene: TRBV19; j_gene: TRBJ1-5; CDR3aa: CASSRQGNQPQHF
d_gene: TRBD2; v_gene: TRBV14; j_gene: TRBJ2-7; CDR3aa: CASSLLAGGPLEQYF
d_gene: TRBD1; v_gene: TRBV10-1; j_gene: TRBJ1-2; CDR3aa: CASSRTGDYGYTF